This T cell receptor beta chain was captured by sequencing in a study of T cells in Graves' hyperthyroidism and ophthalmopathy (dated by TCRdb to about 2019). Regarding the research as a whole: Peripheral blood samples were taken at the time of initial diagnosis, prior to any treatment. TCR V-J signatures able to tell the groups apart were searched for in a discovery cohort of 95 or so patients, of whom more than 40 had Graves' ophthalmopathy and roughly 58 had stable Graves' hyperthyroidism. An independent validation cohort of around 20 hyperthyroidism patients and over 15 patients who later progressed to ophthalmopathy tested prospective prediction of ophthalmopathy. The roughly 90 discovery patients were divided at random into training and test sets in a 7:3 ratio. In addition, the study compared T-cell repertoires in thyroid tissue and in blood from several Graves' hyperthyroidism patients. After blood sampling, hyperthyroidism patients were treated with methimazole at a starting dose of 30 mg daily, and ophthalmopathy patients were treated with high-dose intravenous methylprednisolone. TCR Vbeta CDR3 sequencing of roughly 140 peripheral blood samples (43 ophthalmopathy, 75 to 80 hyperthyroidism and roughly 17 progressor patients) is reported in the paper. The study at large found these results: No statistical method was used to set the sample size in advance, and investigators knew the group allocation. A model built on a 13 V-J signature distinguished ophthalmopathy from stable hyperthyroidism, reaching approximately 89% sensitivity and under 84% specificity in cross-validation and 80%/75% in testing. Most expanded thyroid clonotypes (frequency above 0.001) were also detected in blood, a finding suggesting that blood repertoires may reflect thyroid immune responses. In validation, the model predicted progression to ophthalmopathy a median of around six months before onset, with approximately 68% sensitivity and 72.22% specificity.

According to the germline V gene, CDR1 reads MNHNS and CDR2 reads SASEGT. The CDR3, from cysteine to phenylalanine, totals 14 residues. The sequence is cut down to CDR3 DNA, 42 bases in frame from base 1. V sheds 0 bases and J sheds 2 bases, leaving 8 bases between their ends. Amplification of TCR beta CDR3 regions was carried out from RNA transcripts. The TCR CDR3 was subjected to a first round of RT-PCR using the HTBI primer set and the Qiagen OneStep RT-PCR kit. A second multiplex PCR round built the libraries, followed by size selection and purification. Libraries were sequenced paired-end with 100 bp reads on an Illumina HiSeq2000. The authors' analysis ran thus. SOAPnuke was used to process the raw data, with reads discarded if the reads contained adapters or uncalled bases, had a mean Phred below 15, or lacked an exact constant-primer or identifier match. High-quality paired reads were merged with COPE v1.2.5, and unique nucleotide sequences were defined as clonotypes. Clonotypes were aligned to IMGT TRBV, TRBD and TRBJ reference segments using MiTCR v1.1. The analysis included only V-J combinations with a frequency above 0.0001, which together covered more than 99% of the repertoires. A TCS score was defined as the ratio between F50 (clonal expansion) and ExV (chaos), using BLOSUM62-based TCRdist between CDR3 peptides within each V-J. Welch's t-statistics and random forest reduced 500 to 550 V-J features to under 15, which were used in a naive Bayes classifier (R e1071). TCRdb cleaned the public reads at Q25 with fastp, built clones with MiXCR and kept in-frame beta chains. Rows matching on CDR3 protein sequence are summarized as one entry with the most common DNA and genes. None of the V and J calls come from the authors' own analysis; TCRdb made them. The sample yields roughly 300,000 distinct CDR3 sequences; approximately 18% were counted once. Under 55% of the sample is held by the ten biggest clonotypes.

Stable Graves' hyperthyroidism was defined as the absence of progression to ophthalmopathy over 18 months of follow-up. Hyperthyroidism patients were newly diagnosed, with disease duration under 2 months, and aged 18 to 65 years. Any patient with an uncontrolled infection, another autoimmune disease, pregnancy or lactation was excluded. Clinical symptoms, serum thyroxine and TRAb, thyroid ultrasound, and orbital computed tomography formed the basis for the diagnoses. PBMCs were isolated from 7.5 to 10 ml of fresh peripheral blood by Ficoll-Paque density gradient centrifugation. Trizol reagent was used to extract total RNA, and RNA quality was then checked on an Agilent 2100 Bioanalyzer. This clonotype was counted between two and nine times. Its antigen target is currently unknown. No much larger clone is present one base from it, and per-base qualities are unavailable.

This receptor chain uses TRBV6-1 and TRBJ2-7; the D gene is not confidently resolved. The sample consisted of blood. The clonotype was recovered from a woman aged 50 to 60 with Graves' hyperthyroidism. The nucleotide sequence reads as follows: TGTGCCAGCAGTGAAGCGGACCCCGCCTACGAGCAGTACTTC. It translates to CASSEADPAYEQYF.